The entry below gives a single T cell receptor beta chain sequence along with its context. No antigen is known for it. Relative to the germline gene, one junction end is altered; a read error may explain this. The data originate from a study of shared clonotypes between healthy human individuals. Whole-study findings and limits: The authors expected sequencing depth to affect clonotype sharing among donors.

The assay was immunoSEQ multiplex PCR, and TCRdb's table has in-frame clones only and misses some. The sample yields 400,000 to 600,000 clones, 70% to 80% seen once. The sequenced sample was PBMCs. This receptor was identified in a woman in her thirties or forties in good health. Some clones in this sample may be carry-over from other donors' samples.

CDR3 in amino acids: CASRLGYSGANVLTF. The CDR3 nucleotides read TGTGCCAGCAGATTGGGGTACTCTGGGGCCAACGTCCTGACTTTC. The gene calls are TRBV5-4 and TRBJ2-6, with D hard to call. The V gene's germline CDR1 is SGHNT and CDR2 YYREEE (reference sequence). The CDR3 length is 15 residues.